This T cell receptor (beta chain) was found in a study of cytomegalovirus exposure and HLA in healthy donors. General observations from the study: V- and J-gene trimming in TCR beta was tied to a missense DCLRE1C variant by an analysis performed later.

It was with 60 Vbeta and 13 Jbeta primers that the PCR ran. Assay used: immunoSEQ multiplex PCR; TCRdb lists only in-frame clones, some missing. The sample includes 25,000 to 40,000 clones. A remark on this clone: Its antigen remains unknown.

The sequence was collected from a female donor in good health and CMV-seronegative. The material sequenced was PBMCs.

The CDR3 nucleotides read TGTGCCAGCAGCCCCCTTACCGGGACACCCGTCTCTGGGGCCAACGTCCTGACTTTC. This codes for CASSPLTGTPVSGANVLTF. The chain employs TRBV14 and TRBJ2-6, with D perhaps matching TRBD1 (6 bases). CDR3 length: 19 residues. CDR1 SGHDN and CDR2 FVKESK come from the germline V gene. The V gene lost 4 bases and the J gene lost 0 bases, with 19 bases spanning the gap.